These 22 T cell receptor beta chains were all obtained from the same sample, sequenced in a study of regulatory T cells in long-lasting Graves disease. To make TCR beta libraries, researchers used iRepertoire HTBI primers and Arm-PCR of CDR3 regions. TCRdb redid the calling of the multiplex PCR reads with MiXCR, one entry per CDR3 protein. Of roughly 610,000 distinct CDR3 sequences in the sample, roughly 15% were seen once. Time point: newly diagnosed GD, antithyroid drugs for less than 3 months. Preparation of the TCR library used RNA extracted from PBMCs. The data also belong to a second study, concerning T cells in Graves' hyperthyroidism and ophthalmopathy.

The sequencing here drew on peripheral blood mononuclear cells (PBMCs), taken at new diagnosis, from a patient treated with antithyroid drugs. These receptors came from a woman aged 30 to 39 with Graves disease.

This clonotype turned up a few times. This chain joins TRBV6-1 and TRBJ2-2; D possibly corresponds to TRBD2 (6 bases). The V end was cut by 7 bases, the J end by 1 base, with 16 bases between. Per the germline V gene, CDR1 is MNHNS and CDR2 is SASEGT. CDR3 size: 16 residues. The CDR3 reads CASITPGGLNTGELFF. As DNA, the CDR3 is TGTGCCAGCATCACGCCCGGGGGATTGAACACCGGGGAGCTGTTTTTT.

About this clonotype: A read error is possible here, since a much larger clone lies one base away. The J gene is TRBJ1-6, the V gene TRBV6-1, with TRBD1 matching 9 bases. CDR3 length: 16 amino acids. The V gene's germline CDR1 is MNHNS and CDR2 SASEGT. The V and J ends lost 7 bases and 9 bases, in that order; junction bases with no gene match: 13. In nucleotides, the CDR3 is TGTGCCAGCAATGACTCCAATACAGGGGGCTTTTCACCCCTCCACTTT. Amino acid sequence: CASNDSNTGGFSPLHF.

This clonotype was picked up many times. V usage is TRBV20-1 and J usage is TRBJ2-5; D ambiguous. CDR1 and CDR2 (germline): DFQATT, SNEGSKA (reference sequence). Trimming left V 1 base short and J 1 base short, with 4 bases between. The CDR3 contains 12 residues. The CDR3 nucleotides are TGCAGTGCTAGAGGAGGCCAAGAGACCCAGTACTTC. This translates into CSARGGQETQYF.

This clonotype was detected only a few times. This sequence joins TRBV18 and TRBJ1-2; D is unclear. V was trimmed by 4 bases and J by 8 bases, leaving 8 bases between them. Germline CDR1 is KGHSH and CDR2 is LQKENI. The CDR3 has 11 amino acids. CDR3 in amino acids: CASSLKVGYTF. The CDR3 nucleotides read TGTGCCAGCTCACTAAAGGTGGGCTACACCTTC.

In its sample, this clonotype was seen many times. The genes are TRBV11-1 and TRBJ1-1; 9 bases line up with TRBD1. V dropped 4 bases and J dropped 10; count of bases not matched to a gene: 10. This CDR3 comprises 14 residues. Looked up from germline, CDR1 is SGHAT and CDR2 is FQDESV (reference sequence). CDR3: CASSSTGGSRGAFF. The CDR3 region has the DNA TGTGCCAGCAGCTCGACAGGGGGATCAAGAGGAGCTTTCTTT.

The chain carries TRBV20-1 and TRBJ2-1; 8 nucleotides match TRBD2. CDR3 length: 15 amino acids. V shed 0 bases, J shed 6 bases, and the junction held 7 bases outside the gene matches. CDR1 and CDR2 (germline): DFQATT, SNEGSKA (reference sequence). CDR3 amino acids: CSAREIAGRTNEQFF. In DNA, the CDR3 is TGCAGTGCTAGAGAGATAGCGGGAAGAACCAATGAGCAGTTCTTC.

This clonotype was counted many times. The V and J genes are TRBV5-4 and TRBJ1-1; D gene unclear. This CDR3 is 13 amino acids long. Per the germline V gene, CDR1 is SGHNT and CDR2 is YYREEE (reference sequence). Trimming took off 5 bases at V and 1 base at J, with 9 bases between the two ends. CDR3 DNA sequence: TGTGCCAGCAGTGTAGGGAAGAACACTGAAGCTTTCTTT. It is translated as CASSVGKNTEAFF.

This clonotype turned up a few times. The chain employs TRBV27 and TRBJ2-7; tentative D call: TRBD1 (6 bases). This CDR3 comprises 15 residues. V was trimmed by 5 bases and J by 2 bases, leaving 16 bases between them. CDR1 is MNHEY, CDR2 SMNVEV, per germline (reference sequence). CDR3 sequence: CASSAQTGSPYEQYF. The DNA for the CDR3 is TGTGCCAGCAGTGCCCAAACAGGGAGCCCCTACGAGCAGTACTTC.

This clonotype has a handful of counts. The rearrangement joins TRBV20-1 to TRBJ2-1, with 7 bases identical to TRBD2. The ends lost 5 bases at V and 2 bases at J; junction bases unmatched: 3. The CDR3 extends over 13 amino acids. Looked up from germline, CDR1 is DFQATT and CDR2 is SNEGSKA (reference sequence). CDR3 sequence (DNA): TGCAGTGCTCCCCGGGAGGCCTACAATGAGCAGTTCTTC. Its protein product is CSAPREAYNEQFF.

This clonotype was seen more than once but under ten times. One end of the junction does not line up with germline, which may come from a read error. The gene calls are TRBV20-1 and TRBJ2-1; D uncertain. Germline loops: CDR1 DFQATT, CDR2 SNEGSKA (reference sequence). The CDR3 loop spans 11 amino acids. The CDR3 loop reads CSAPDRNERFF. The CDR3 bases are TGCAGTGCCCCGGACCGCAATGAGCGGTTCTTC.

This chain links TRBV3-1 with TRBJ2-7; the D is unclear. The CDR3 contains 14 residues. Germline lookup yields CDR1 LGHDT and CDR2 YNNKEL (reference sequence). The ends were cut back, 0 bases at V and 3 bases at J, with 9 bases in the middle. CDR3 sequence reads: CASSQDPSSYEQYF. The CDR3 nucleotides are TGTGCCAGCAGCCAAGATCCCAGCAGCTACGAGCAGTACTTC.

The genes are TRBV27 and TRBJ2-7; 10 bases agree with TRBD1. Germline V CDR1 and CDR2: MNHEY, SMNVEV (reference sequence). This CDR3 has 14 amino acids. J gave up 3 bases and V 5 bases, and 4 bases lay outside the gene matches. The CDR3 sequence: CASSKTGGGYEQYF. The CDR3 DNA sequence: TGTGCCAGCAGTAAGACAGGGGGCGGCTACGAGCAGTACTTC.

This clonotype has just a few counts. This sequence joins TRBV12-3 or TRBV12-4 and TRBJ2-2; tentative D call: TRBD1 (6 bases). V lost 5 bases to trimming and J lost 4 bases, with 14 bases between them. This CDR3 is 15 amino acids long. The CDR3 nucleotides are TGTGCCAGCAGTAGGGACACCCGAACCACCGGGGAGCTGTTTTTT. This translates into CASSRDTRTTGELFF.

This clonotype came up many times. The chain couples TRBV2 to TRBJ2-7, with 13 bases identical to TRBD2. The CDR3 loop spans 18 amino acids. CDR1 and CDR2 from the germline V gene are SNHLY and FYNNEI. The junction had 10 bases not matched to a gene; V was cut back by 5 bases and J by 0 bases. This CDR3 reads CASSTPGTSGNFSYEQYF. CDR3 bases: TGTGCCAGCAGTACCCCCGGGACTAGCGGGAACTTCTCCTACGAGCAGTACTTC.

This clonotype was detected only a few times. The J gene is TRBJ1-4, the V gene TRBV20-1; possibly TRBD1 for D (5 bases). Germline assignment: CDR1 DFQATT and CDR2 SNEGSKA (reference sequence). The CDR3 spans 13 residues. Between the trimmed V and J ends, which lost 2 bases and 8 bases, there was a span of 12 bases. This CDR3 is CSARQGVEEKLFF. Written as DNA, the CDR3 is TGCAGTGCTAGACAGGGAGTGGAGGAAAAACTGTTTTTT.

This clonotype was picked up a small number of times. The chain employs TRBV19 and TRBJ2-3; possible D gene TRBD1, 5 bases. The CDR3 is 12 residues long. Germline lookup yields CDR1 LNHDA and CDR2 SQIVND (reference sequence). The V and J ends lost 10 bases and 4 bases respectively, with 12 bases between them. The CDR3 DNA reads as TGTGCCACCCAGGGTCCCGCAGATACGCAGTATTTT. It encodes CATQGPADTQYF. The whole variable domain, filled in from reference TRBV19 and TRBJ2-3, reads DGGITQSPKYLFRKEGQNVTLSCEQNLNHDAMYWYRQDPGQGLRLIYYSQIVNDFQKGDIAEGYSVSREKKESFPLTVTSAQKNPTAFYLCATQGPADTQYFGPGTRLTVL.

This clonotype was seen just once. The CDR3 DNA reads TGTGCCAGCAGTTACTCTAGGACAGGGGGCAAGAAGCAGTACTTC. It encodes CASSYSRTGGKKQYF. The rearrangement uses TRBV6-9 and TRBJ2-7; the match to TRBD1 covers 11 bases. The V gene's germline CDR1 is MNHGY and CDR2 SVAAGI. J lost 8 bases, V lost 3 bases, and 9 bases had no gene match. The CDR3 contains 15 residues.

This clonotype was detected ten times or more. The V gene is TRBV6-1, the J gene TRBJ2-2; D assignment may be TRBD1 or TRBD2 (5 bases each). Deletions cut 6 bases from V and 4 bases from J, with 9 bases between. This CDR3 has 13 amino acids. CDR1 MNHNS and CDR2 SASEGT come from the germline V gene. The CDR3 spells CASSGTGTGELFF. The CDR3 DNA is TGTGCCAGCAGCGGGACCGGCACCGGGGAGCTGTTTTTT.

This chain uses TRBV7-9 with TRBJ2-7; the match to TRBD1 covers 11 bases. CDR3 length: 15 residues. The V gene's germline CDR1 is SEHNR and CDR2 FQNEAQ (reference sequence). With V trimmed by 5 bases and J by 3 bases, 6 bases remained unmatched. CDR3 loop: CASSPGQGVYYEQYF. CDR3 coding DNA: TGTGCCAGCAGCCCGGGACAGGGGGTCTACTACGAGCAGTACTTC.

The rearrangement links TRBV6-2 or TRBV6-3 to TRBJ2-4, with TRBD1 identical over 9 bases. The CDR3 consists of 14 residues. V was clipped by 4 bases and J by 13 bases; unmatched bases: 11. CDR1 is MNHEY, CDR2 SVGEGT, per germline. DNA for the CDR3: TGTGCCAGCAGTTCCAAAACAAGGACAGGGGTACAGTACTTC. The encoded protein is CASSSKTRTGVQYF.

There are a few counts of this clonotype. This chain joins TRBV2 and TRBJ2-7, with D unclear. CDR3 length: 13 residues. V lost 4 bases to trimming and J lost 1 base, with 8 bases between them. From germline, CDR1 is SNHLY and CDR2 FYNNEI. In nucleotides, the CDR3 is TGTGCCAGCAGTGTTGTGGATTCCTACGAGCAGTACTTC. This sequence encodes CASSVVDSYEQYF. Complete variable domain (other parts from reference TRBV2 and TRBJ2-7): EPEVTQTPSHQVTQMGQEVILRCVPISNHLYFYWYRQILGQKVEFLVSFYNNEISEKSEIFDDQFSVERPDGSNFTLKIRSTKLEDSAMYFCASSVVDSYEQYFGPGTRLTVT.

In this sample, this clonotype turned up a few times. In DNA, the CDR3 is TGTGCCAGCAGCTTAATGTACGGTGCCGGGGCAGATACGCAGTATTTT. Protein sequence: CASSLMYGAGADTQYF. V usage is TRBV7-8 and J usage is TRBJ2-3, with TRBD2 as a possible D gene (5 bases). The germline gives CDR1 SGHVS, CDR2 FQNEAQ. Trimming removed 2 bases from V and 4 bases from J, with 16 bases in between. This CDR3 is 16 amino acids long.